The rows below give T cell receptor beta chains drawn from one sample of a study of blood T cell repertoires in COVID-19. Profiling relied on immunoSEQ multiplex PCR, and the TCRdb table lists in-frame clones only, not all of them. The sample includes 55,000 to 85,000 clones, 70% to 85% of them seen just once. Sequencing used peripheral blood. The receptors derive from a woman aged 70-85 years with acute or convalescent COVID-19. The CDR3 runs from the conserved cysteine through the conserved F or W. Part of the rows lack a size; the others show once, few, many or a class for expanded clones.

length | J | V | size | CDR3
15 | TRBJ2-5 | TRBV7-6 | few | CASSLGATGLETQYF
14 | TRBJ2-3 | TRBV19 | NA | CASSMSHSSDTQYF
15 | TRBJ2-5 | TRBV5-4 | NA | CASSLRVAGGETQYF
14 | TRBJ2-1 | TRBV9 | NA | CASASGGASNEQFF
14 | TRBJ1-2 | TRBV6-5 | NA | CASSYGQGGYGYTF
15 | TRBJ2-1 | TRBV27 | once | CASSPLAGVWNEQFF
13 | TRBJ1-4 | TRBV6-5 | NA | CASSYDIDEKLFF
15 | TRBJ1-1 | TRBV5-1 | NA | CASNRDRDMNTEAFF
15 | TRBJ1-5 | TRBV9 | few | CASSQTGVSNQPQHF
15 | TRBJ2-5 | TRBV4-1 | NA | CASSQVFSVKETQYF
16 | TRBJ1-1 | TRBV27 | NA | CASTPLIGGTDTEAFF
13 | TRBJ1-6 | TRBV14 | NA | CASSRMDSTPLHF
16 | TRBJ2-2 | TRBV5-6 | once | CASSFVGGPNTGELFF
11 | TRBJ2-3 | TRBV20-1 | NA | CSATGGDTQYF
13 | TRBJ1-1 | TRBV12-3/TRBV12-4 | NA | CASSRTGYTEAFF
14 | TRBJ2-7 | TRBV11-3 | NA | CASSLRSQSYEQYF
13 | TRBJ2-1 | TRBV9 | NA | CASSPGGYNEQFF
14 | TRBJ1-1 | TRBV4-1 | NA | CASSLGGPNTEAFF
19 | TRBJ2-3 | TRBV7-2 | NA | CASSLIQLAGASSTDTQYF
15 | TRBJ1-2 | TRBV5-4 | NA | CASSLGQGNNYGYTF
14 | TRBJ2-7 | TRBV27 | NA | CASTRAATLYEQYF
14 | TRBJ2-7 | TRBV28 | NA | CASSSPRGGSPQYF
14 | TRBJ1-5 | TRBV19 | NA | CASSSGTANQPQHF
14 | TRBJ1-6 | TRBV9 | NA | CASSQNRDGSPLHF
17 | TRBJ2-1 | TRBV5-1 | NA | CASSLAGLAGGKNEQFF
14 | TRBJ1-5 | TRBV7-9 | NA | CASSSTDTNQPQHF
13 | TRBJ2-1 | TRBV4-1 | few | CASSLPQGIEQFF
15 | TRBJ1-2 | TRBV4-3 | NA | CASSQASGFSYGYTF
17 | TRBJ2-2 | TRBV18 | NA | CASSLGRPGHRTGELFF
16 | TRBJ1-4 | TRBV5-1 | NA | CASSLAPGTGHEKLFF
13 | TRBJ2-3 | TRBV6-4 | once | CASSRSDTDTQYF
14 | TRBJ1-1 | TRBV27 | NA | CASSYTGLNTEAFF
13 | TRBJ1-2 | TRBV30 | NA | CAWSPTLLYGYTF
13 | TRBJ1-5 | TRBV27 | NA | CASSRTGNQPQHF
16 | TRBJ2-2 | TRBV5-1 | NA | CASSLSSGRDTGELFF
14 | TRBJ1-5 | TRBV14 | NA | CASSPTGVNQPQHF
14 | TRBJ2-2 | TRBV7-2 | NA | CASSLTGLAGELFF
16 | TRBJ2-1 | TRBV5-1 | NA | CASSPPGAGSYNEQFF
15 | TRBJ1-4 | TRBV6-5 | NA | CASSPLPGVNEKLFF
13 | TRBJ2-7 | TRBV6-5 | NA | CASMDRAAYEQYF
20 | TRBJ2-1 | TRBV7-9 | NA | CASSKTGTTGLAGRYNEQFF
15 | TRBJ1-5 | TRBV28 | NA | CASSLPVNSNQPQHF
15 | TRBJ2-7 | TRBV6-8 | NA | CASPTNSGSSYEQYF
12 | TRBJ2-3 | TRBV24-1 | NA | CATPRHYNTQYF